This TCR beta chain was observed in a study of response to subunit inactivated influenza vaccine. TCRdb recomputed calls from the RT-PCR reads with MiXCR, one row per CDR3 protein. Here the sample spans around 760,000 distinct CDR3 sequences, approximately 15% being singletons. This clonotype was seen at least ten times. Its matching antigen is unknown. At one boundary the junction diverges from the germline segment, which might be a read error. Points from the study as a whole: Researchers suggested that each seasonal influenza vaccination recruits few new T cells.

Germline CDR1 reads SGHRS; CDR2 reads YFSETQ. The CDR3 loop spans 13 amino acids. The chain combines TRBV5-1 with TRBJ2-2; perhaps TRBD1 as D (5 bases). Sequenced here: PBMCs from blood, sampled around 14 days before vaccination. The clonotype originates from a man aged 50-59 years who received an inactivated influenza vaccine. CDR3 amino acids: CASSLVGAGELFF. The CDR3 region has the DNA TGTGCCAGCAGCTTGGTAGGGGCCGGGGAGCTGTTTTTT.